The clone carrying this T cell receptor beta chain was found many times. Antigen: not known. The data belong to a study of early T cells in non-severe SARS-CoV-2 infection. The overall study: Sequenced bulk RNA came from whole blood that was unsorted, and chains were unpaired.

Attachment of unique molecular identifiers to individual cDNA molecules was performed. TCRdb reprocessed the 5' RACE reads with MiXCR, giving one entry per CDR3 protein. The sample lists about 50,000 distinct CDR3 sequences, 5.4% occurring once. Study outcomes and limitations: The study's VDJdb matching favored anti-spike CD8 responses and missed private and CD4 specificities.

This TCR derives from an adult who was a healthcare worker with PCR-confirmed SARS-CoV-2 infection or an uninfected control (not recorded which). Sequencing was performed on whole blood, taken at baseline.

The CDR3 DNA follows: TGTGCCTGGAACCTCCCGGACAGGGACACCGGGGAGCTGTTTTTT. Residues: CAWNLPDRDTGELFF. The chain recombines TRBV30 with TRBJ2-2, with 8 bases that match TRBD1. The V gene end was trimmed by 4 bases and the J gene end by 3 bases; junction bases not matched to a gene: 7. The CDR3 length is 15 residues. The germline V gene has CDR1 GTSNPN and CDR2 SVGIG (reference sequence). The full variable domain, in which reference TRBV30 and TRBJ2-2 provide the parts outside the CDR3, is SQTIHQWPATLVQPVGSPLSLECTVEGTSNPNLYWYRQAAGRGLQLLFYSVGIGQISSEVPQNLSASRPQDRQFILSSKKLLLSDSGFYLCAWNLPDRDTGELFFGEGSRLTVL.